The next 9 T cell receptor beta chains were all read from a single sample in a study of response to subunit inactivated influenza vaccine. From the RT-PCR reads, TCRdb called clonotypes with MiXCR, one entry per CDR3 protein. The table has 430,000 or so distinct CDR3 sequences, roughly 11% seen once. The sequenced sample was PBMCs from blood, obtained roughly 48 days after vaccination. The receptors stem from a man aged 50-60 years who received an inactivated influenza vaccine.

As regards this clonotype: A junction end diverges from the germline sequence, so it may reflect a read error. V gene TRBV7-2 combines with J gene TRBJ2-7; D might be TRBD1 (6 bases). The CDR3 length is 15 residues. Germline-derived CDR1 and CDR2 are SGHTA and FQGNSA. CDR3 nucleotide sequence: TGTGCCAGCAGCTCCCCCGGGACACTCTCCTACGAGCATTACTTC. As protein: CASSSPGTLSYEHYF. Combining the CDR3 with reference TRBV7-2 and TRBJ2-7 gives the whole variable domain GAGVSQSPSNKVTEKGKDVELRCDPISGHTALYWYRQSLGQGLEFLIYFQGNSAPDKSGLPSDRFSAERTGGSVSTLTIQRTQQEDSAVYLCASSSPGTLSYEHYFGPGTRLTVT.

At least ten counts were recorded for this clonotype. This chain links TRBV7-2 with TRBJ2-1; 13 bases match TRBD2. Per the germline V gene, CDR1 is SGHTA and CDR2 is FQGNSA. J gave up 15 bases and V 7 bases, and 18 bases lay outside the gene matches. This CDR3 has 16 residues. CDR3 amino acids: CASTEYSVTSGGRPFF. The CDR3 DNA is TGTGCCAGCACCGAGTATTCCGTGACTAGCGGGGGGAGACCGTTCTTC.

The rearrangement links TRBV24-1 to TRBJ2-5; D call uncertain. Deletions cut 4 bases from V and 5 bases from J, with 10 bases between. There are 13 residues in the CDR3. In germline, CDR1 is KGHDR, CDR2 SFDVKD. The CDR3 nucleotides are TGTGCCACCAGTGACCCCCTCAGCGAGACCCAGTACTTC. Translated, it gives CATSDPLSETQYF.

The V call is TRBV6-2 or TRBV6-3, the J call TRBJ2-7; D possibly corresponds to TRBD1 (6 bases). Trimming removed 5 bases at V and 3 bases at J, with 17 bases between. The length of the CDR3 is 15 residues. In germline, CDR1 is MNHEY, CDR2 SVGEGT. The CDR3 nucleotides are TGTGCCAGCAGTCCTCTTTCAGGGGCCTTCTACGAGCAGTACTTC. This codes for CASSPLSGAFYEQYF.

This chain uses TRBV2 with TRBJ2-5, with 8 nucleotides matching TRBD2. CDR1 is SNHLY and CDR2 is FYNNEI in the germline V gene. Trimming cost V 7 bases and J 3 bases; bases outside gene matches: 7. The CDR3 has 14 amino acids. The CDR3 sequence is CASNFAGGEETQYF. Written as DNA, the CDR3 is TGTGCCAGCAATTTCGCGGGGGGTGAAGAGACCCAGTACTTC.

The chain is built from TRBV2 and TRBJ1-5; 7 nucleotides line up with TRBD1. In germline, CDR1 is SNHLY, CDR2 FYNNEI. V gave up 8 bases and J gave up 4 bases; unmatched junction bases: 5. The CDR3 loop spans 13 amino acids. In nucleotides, the CDR3 is TGTGCCAGCGCAGACAGGGCTAATCAGCCCCAGCATTTT. It encodes CASADRANQPQHF.

This clonotype was recorded at least ten times. The chain uses TRBV20-1 and TRBJ2-7, with D possibly matching TRBD1 (6 bases). Germline loops: CDR1 DFQATT, CDR2 SNEGSKA (reference sequence). V lost 5 bases to trimming and J lost 3 bases, with 14 bases between them. This CDR3 is 13 amino acids long. The CDR3 protein is CSAFRTDNYEQYF. The CDR3 nucleotides read TGCAGTGCTTTTCGGACAGACAACTACGAGCAGTACTTC.

This clonotype has ten or more counts. The chain combines TRBV7-2 with TRBJ2-5; perhaps D is TRBD1 or TRBD2 (6 bases each). The CDR3 is 16 amino acids. Between the trimmed V and J ends, which lost 1 base and 5 bases, there was a span of 17 bases. The germline gives CDR1 SGHTA, CDR2 FQGNSA. The CDR3 nucleotides read TGTGCCAGCAGCTTAGACGCTGGGGGGCTTGGGGAGACCCAGTACTTC. As protein: CASSLDAGGLGETQYF.

This sequence joins TRBV7-9 and TRBJ2-2, with TRBD2 identical over 8 bases. V dropped 10 bases and J dropped 5; count of bases not matched to a gene: 9. There are 14 residues in the CDR3. Germline V lookup: CDR1 SEHNR, CDR2 FQNEAQ (reference sequence). CDR3 DNA: TGTGCCACTGAAGCGGGAGTGGAAACCGGGGAGCTGTTTTTT. Its translation: CATEAGVETGELFF.